These T cell receptor beta chains were read from a single sample in a study of Ad26.COV2.S vaccination and SARS-CoV-2 variants. The method was immunoSEQ multiplex PCR; TCRdb's version includes in-frame clones alone and lacks a portion of them. The sample holds around 320,000 clones, roughly 84% seen once. This sample comprised peripheral blood, obtained in a trial of Ad26.COV2.S vaccine versus placebo. The receptors were gathered from a person aged 18-65 years who received the Ad26.COV2.S COVID-19 vaccine or a placebo. The CDR3 runs from the conserved cysteine through the conserved F or W. Each record gives: clone size, J gene, V gene, D gene, CDR3 protein, CDR3 DNA. The D gene is left open where the match is weak. For some rows the clone size is stated as once, few or many, or as a class when expanded; others skip it.

NA	TRBJ2-3	TRBV30	NA	CAGGVGGGTDTQYF	TGTGCCGGAGGGGTCGGAGGCGGCACAGATACGCAGTATTTT
NA	TRBJ1-5	TRBV30	NA	CAWSALNSNQPQHF	TGTGCCTGGAGTGCCCTTAATAGCAATCAGCCCCAGCATTTT
NA	TRBJ1-6	TRBV14	NA	CASSQLPGVGSPLHF	TGTGCCAGCAGCCAGCTACCAGGGGTAGGTTCACCCCTCCACTTT
NA	TRBJ1-1	TRBV15	NA	CATSRDKGFEAFF	TGTGCCACCAGCAGAGATAAGGGTTTTGAAGCTTTCTTT
NA	TRBJ1-5	TRBV14	TRBD1	CASSLTPRGRQPQHF	TGTGCCAGCAGCCTAACACCCAGGGGGCGTCAGCCCCAGCATTTT
NA	TRBJ1-2	TRBV3-1/TRBV3-2	TRBD1	CASSPRDRNYGYTF	TGTGCCAGCAGCCCAAGGGACAGGAACTATGGCTACACCTTC
once	TRBJ2-1	TRBV12-5	NA	CASGLVRFTRGSSYNEQFF	TGTGCTAGTGGTTTGGTACGATTCACACGGGGAAGCTCCTACAATGAGCAGTTCTTC
few	TRBJ1-1	TRBV2	NA	CASRISPNTEAFF	TGTGCCAGCAGAATCAGCCCGAACACTGAAGCTTTCTTT
NA	TRBJ2-5	TRBV29-1	TRBD1	CSVGRGTGGLGLETQYF	TGCAGCGTTGGGAGGGGGACAGGGGGCCTCGGACTGGAGACCCAGTACTTC
NA	TRBJ2-1	TRBV29-1	TRBD2	CSVEGRGAYNEQFF	TGCAGCGTTGAGGGGCGGGGGGCATACAATGAGCAGTTCTTC
NA	TRBJ1-1	TRBV9	NA	CASSPGSFPMAFF	TGTGCCAGCAGCCCGGGGTCCTTCCCTATGGCTTTCTTT
NA	TRBJ1-1	TRBV7-7	TRBD1	CASSLVRTGFYWWGMNTEAFF	TGTGCTAGCAGCTTAGTGCGGACAGGGTTCTATTGGTGGGGGATGAACACTGAAGCTTTCTTT
NA	TRBJ2-7	TRBV30	NA	CAWSGDGWEQYF	TGTGCCTGGAGTGGGGACGGTTGGGAGCAGTACTTC
once	TRBJ2-3	TRBV7-2	TRBD2	CASRLAGTRDTQYF	TGTGCCAGCAGACTAGCGGGGACCCGGGATACGCAGTATTTT
NA	TRBJ1-1	TRBV3-1/TRBV3-2	NA	CASSQETDYTEAFF	TGTGCCAGCAGCCAAGAAACAGATTACACTGAAGCTTTCTTT
NA	TRBJ2-7	TRBV9	TRBD1	CASSPGQGFSGEQYF	TGTGCCAGCAGCCCGGGACAGGGGTTTTCGGGCGAGCAGTACTTC
NA	TRBJ2-7	TRBV13	TRBD2	CASSLRGRVGYEQYF	TGTGCCAGCAGCTTACGCGGGAGGGTGGGATACGAGCAGTACTTC
NA	TRBJ2-2	TRBV18	TRBD1	CASSPTGGLSAGELFF	TGTGCCAGCTCACCGACAGGGGGCCTAAGCGCCGGGGAGCTGTTTTTT
NA	TRBJ2-3	TRBV7-3	NA	CASSQMGTSTDTQYF	TGTGCCAGCAGCCAAATGGGGACGTCTACAGATACGCAGTATTTT
NA	TRBJ1-2	TRBV14	NA	CASSQDRQSYGYTF	TGTGCCAGCAGCCAAGATAGGCAGAGCTATGGCTACACCTTC
NA	TRBJ1-1	TRBV30	NA	CAWSVRLPLEAFF	TGTGCCTGGAGTGTACGACTGCCCTTGGAAGCTTTCTTT
once	TRBJ1-2	TRBV6-6	NA	CASTSRGVDYGYTF	TGTGCCAGCACCTCACGAGGCGTGGACTATGGCTACACCTTC
NA	TRBJ2-5	TRBV10-3	TRBD2	CAISAQLAGNQETQYF	TGTGCCATCAGTGCCCAACTAGCGGGGAACCAAGAGACCCAGTACTTC
NA	TRBJ1-2	TRBV5-1	TRBD1	CASSGTENMWGYTF	TGCGCCAGCTCCGGGACAGAGAACATGTGGGGCTACACCTTC
once	TRBJ1-1	TRBV18	NA	CASSPKEQAPRAEAFF	TGTGCCAGCTCACCAAAAGAACAGGCCCCAAGGGCTGAAGCTTTCTTT
few	TRBJ1-5	TRBV5-6	NA	CASSLSNNQPQHF	TGTGCCAGCAGCTTGTCTAACAATCAGCCCCAGCATTTT
few	TRBJ2-2	TRBV6-1	NA	CASSDGGARTGELFF	TGTGCCAGCAGTGATGGGGGGGCGAGGACCGGGGAGCTGTTTTTT
few	TRBJ2-7	TRBV11-1	TRBD2	CASSSRREGIYEQYF	TGTGCCAGCAGCTCCAGGCGGGAGGGTATCTACGAGCAGTACTTC
NA	TRBJ2-7	TRBV5-4	NA	CASSLVGPSEQYF	TGTGCCAGCAGCTTGGTAGGGCCGTCGGAGCAGTACTTC
few	TRBJ2-7	TRBV6-5	NA	CASSSPYEQYF	TGTGCCAGCAGTTCTCCCTACGAGCAGTACTTC
once	TRBJ1-5	TRBV6-6	NA	CASSYEGSNQPQHF	TGTGCCAGCAGTTACGAGGGCAGCAATCAGCCCCAGCATTTT
NA	TRBJ1-5	TRBV5-1	NA	CASNPPGQPQHF	TGCGCCAGCAACCCCCCCGGGCAGCCCCAGCATTTT
NA	TRBJ1-5	TRBV19	NA	CASSSYPTQHF	TGTGCCAGTAGTTCCTATCCGACCCAGCATTTT
NA	TRBJ2-5	TRBV2	NA	CASSEEGEGFSETQYF	TGTGCCAGCAGTGAGGAGGGGGAAGGATTTAGCGAGACCCAGTACTTC
NA	TRBJ2-5	TRBV18	TRBD1	CASSPRTGKGTQYF	TGTGCCAGCTCCCCTAGGACAGGGAAGGGGACCCAGTACTTC
NA	TRBJ2-2	TRBV11-3	TRBD1	CASSARQGNTGELFF	TGTGCCAGCAGCGCACGACAGGGCAACACCGGGGAGCTGTTTTTT
NA	TRBJ2-7	TRBV21-1	NA	CASRDGTSLLYEQYF	TGTGCCAGCAGAGACGGGACCTCCCTTTTGTACGAGCAGTACTTC
few	TRBJ1-4	TRBV30	TRBD1	CAWKQGANEKLFF	TGTGCCTGGAAACAGGGGGCTAATGAAAAACTGTTTTTT
NA	TRBJ1-1	TRBV13	NA	CASSPLGGTEAFF	TGTGCCAGCAGCCCCCTCGGGGGGACTGAAGCTTTCTTT
NA	TRBJ2-1	TRBV11-3	TRBD2	CASSLFGGAPYNEQFF	TGTGCCAGCAGCTTATTCGGGGGGGCCCCCTACAATGAGCAGTTCTTC
NA	TRBJ2-7	TRBV9	NA	CASSAQGNYEQYF	TGTGCCAGCAGCGCACAAGGGAACTACGAGCAGTACTTC
NA	TRBJ1-2	TRBV27	NA	CASSTQGYYGYTF	TGTGCCAGCAGTACACAGGGATACTATGGCTACACCTTC
NA	TRBJ2-1	TRBV4-2	NA	CASKGEADEQFF	TGTGCCAGCAAGGGAGAGGCTGACGAGCAGTTCTTC
NA	TRBJ1-5	TRBV24-1	NA	CATSPRRGNQPQHF	TGTGCCACCAGTCCGCGGAGAGGCAATCAGCCCCAGCATTTT
NA	TRBJ2-2	TRBV19	NA	CASSQGLSTGELFF	TGTGCCAGTAGTCAGGGACTTTCCACCGGGGAGCTGTTTTTT
NA	TRBJ2-7	TRBV3-1/TRBV3-2	NA	CASSQDLSRGYEQYF	TGTGCCAGCAGCCAAGATCTGTCCAGGGGATACGAGCAGTACTTC
NA	TRBJ2-3	TRBV19	TRBD2	CASTSLAGGPADTQYF	TGTGCCAGTACCTCCCTAGCGGGGGGGCCGGCAGATACGCAGTATTTT